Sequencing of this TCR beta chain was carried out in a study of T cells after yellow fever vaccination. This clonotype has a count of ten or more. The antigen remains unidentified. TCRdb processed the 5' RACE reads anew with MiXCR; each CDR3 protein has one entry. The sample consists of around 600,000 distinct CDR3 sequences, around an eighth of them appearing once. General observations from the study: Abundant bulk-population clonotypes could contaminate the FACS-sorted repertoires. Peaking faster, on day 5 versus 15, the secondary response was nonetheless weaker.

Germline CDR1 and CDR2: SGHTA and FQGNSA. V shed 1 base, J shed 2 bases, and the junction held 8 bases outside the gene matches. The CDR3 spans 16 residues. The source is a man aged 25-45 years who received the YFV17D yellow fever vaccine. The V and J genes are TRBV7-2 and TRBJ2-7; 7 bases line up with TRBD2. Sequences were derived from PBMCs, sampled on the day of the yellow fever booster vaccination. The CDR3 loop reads CASSLGPGGSPYEQYF. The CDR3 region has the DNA TGTGCCAGCAGCTTAGGGCCGGGAGGCTCGCCCTACGAGCAGTACTTC. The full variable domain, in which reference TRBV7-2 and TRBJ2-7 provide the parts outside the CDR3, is GAGVSQSPSNKVTEKGKDVELRCDPISGHTALYWYRQSLGQGLEFLIYFQGNSAPDKSGLPSDRFSAERTGGSVSTLTIQRTQQEDSAVYLCASSLGPGGSPYEQYFGPGTRLTVT.